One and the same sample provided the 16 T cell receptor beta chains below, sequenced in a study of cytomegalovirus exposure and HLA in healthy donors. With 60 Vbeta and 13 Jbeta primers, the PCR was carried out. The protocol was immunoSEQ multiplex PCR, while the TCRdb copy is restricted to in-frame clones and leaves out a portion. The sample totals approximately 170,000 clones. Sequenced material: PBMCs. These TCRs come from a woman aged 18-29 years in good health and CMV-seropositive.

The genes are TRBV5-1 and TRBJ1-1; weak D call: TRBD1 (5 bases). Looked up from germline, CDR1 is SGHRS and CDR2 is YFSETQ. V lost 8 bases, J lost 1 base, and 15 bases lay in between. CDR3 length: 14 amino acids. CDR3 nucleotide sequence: TGCGCCAGTAACCAGGGTACGGAGAACACTGAAGCTTTCTTT. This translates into CASNQGTENTEAFF. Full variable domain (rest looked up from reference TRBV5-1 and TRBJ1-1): KAGVTQTPRYLIKTRGQQVTLSCSPISGHRSVSWYQQTPGQGLQFLFEYFSETQRNKGNFPGRFSGRQFSNSRSEMNVSTLELGDSALYLCASNQGTENTEAFFGQGTRLTVV.

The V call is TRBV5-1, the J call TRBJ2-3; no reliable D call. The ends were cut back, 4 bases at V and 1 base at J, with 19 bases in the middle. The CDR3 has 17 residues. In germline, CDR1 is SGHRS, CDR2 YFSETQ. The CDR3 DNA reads TGCGCCAGCAGCCTCCGTTCAGAACCGTTTCGCACAGATACGCAGTATTTT. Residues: CASSLRSEPFRTDTQYF.

This CDR3 is CASSVTGVFNQPQHF. The CDR3 coding sequence is TGTGCCAGTAGTGTGACAGGGGTTTTCAATCAGCCCCAGCATTTT. The chain is built from TRBV19 and TRBJ1-5; 8 bases map to TRBD1. Germline lookup yields CDR1 LNHDA and CDR2 SQIVND (reference sequence). J gave up 3 bases and V 5 bases, and 6 bases lay outside the gene matches. The length of the CDR3 is 15 residues.

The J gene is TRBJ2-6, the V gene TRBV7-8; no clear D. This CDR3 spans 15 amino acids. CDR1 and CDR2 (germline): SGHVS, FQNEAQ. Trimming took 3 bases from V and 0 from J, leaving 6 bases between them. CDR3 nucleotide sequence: TGTGCCAGCAGCTTCGGTACCTCTGGGGCCAACGTCCTGACTTTC. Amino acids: CASSFGTSGANVLTF.

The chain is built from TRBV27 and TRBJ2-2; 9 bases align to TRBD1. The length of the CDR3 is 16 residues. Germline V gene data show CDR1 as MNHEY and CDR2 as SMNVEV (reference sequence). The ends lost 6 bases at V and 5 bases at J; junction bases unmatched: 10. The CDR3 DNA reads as TGTGCCAGCAGCTCCGTCCCGGGACAGGGAACCGGGGAGCTGTTTTTT. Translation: CASSSVPGQGTGELFF.

The CDR3 protein is CASSSERGGRYKQYF. The CDR3 region has the DNA TGTGCCAGCAGCTCCGAGCGGGGGGGCCGGTATAAGCAGTACTTC. The genes are TRBV11-3 and TRBJ2-7; the match to TRBD2 covers 10 bases. Germline V gene lookup returns CDR1 SGHNT and CDR2 YENEEA. V dropped 4 bases and J dropped 8; count of bases not matched to a gene: 11. The CDR3 spans 15 residues. The full variable domain, its missing parts supplied by reference TRBV11-3 and TRBJ2-7, is EAGVVQSPRYKIIEKKQPVAFWCNPISGHNTLYWYLQNLGQGPELLIRYENEEAVDDSQLPKDRFSAERLKGVDSTLKIQPAELGDSAVYLCASSSERGGRYKQYFGPGTRLTVT.

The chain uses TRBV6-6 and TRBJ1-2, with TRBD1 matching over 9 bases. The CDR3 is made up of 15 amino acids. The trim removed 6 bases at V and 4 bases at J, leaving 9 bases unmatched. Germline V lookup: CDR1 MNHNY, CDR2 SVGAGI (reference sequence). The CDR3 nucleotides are TGTGCCAGCAGCCCCCCCCAGACAGGGGGCTATGGCTACACCTTC. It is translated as CASSPPQTGGYGYTF.

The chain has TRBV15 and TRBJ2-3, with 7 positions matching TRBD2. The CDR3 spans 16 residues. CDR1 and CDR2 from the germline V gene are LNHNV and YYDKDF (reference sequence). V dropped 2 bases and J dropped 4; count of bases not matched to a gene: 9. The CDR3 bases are TGTGCCACCAGCAGACCCGGGGGGAGGGCCCCAGATACGCAGTATTTT. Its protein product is CATSRPGGRAPDTQYF.

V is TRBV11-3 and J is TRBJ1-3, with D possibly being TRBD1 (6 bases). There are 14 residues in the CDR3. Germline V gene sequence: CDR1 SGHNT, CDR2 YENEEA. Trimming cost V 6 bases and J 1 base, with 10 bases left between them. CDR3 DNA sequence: TGTGCCAGCAGTGTAGGGGGTTCTGGAAACACCATATATTTT. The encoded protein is CASSVGGSGNTIYF. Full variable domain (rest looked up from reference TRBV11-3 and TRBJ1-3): EAGVVQSPRYKIIEKKQPVAFWCNPISGHNTLYWYLQNLGQGPELLIRYENEEAVDDSQLPKDRFSAERLKGVDSTLKIQPAELGDSAVYLCASSVGGSGNTIYFGEGSWLTVV.

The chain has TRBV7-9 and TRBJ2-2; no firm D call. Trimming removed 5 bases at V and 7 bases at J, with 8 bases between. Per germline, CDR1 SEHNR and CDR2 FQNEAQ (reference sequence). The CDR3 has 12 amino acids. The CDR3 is CASSPRNGELFF. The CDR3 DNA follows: TGTGCCAGCAGCCCTAGGAACGGGGAGCTGTTTTTT.

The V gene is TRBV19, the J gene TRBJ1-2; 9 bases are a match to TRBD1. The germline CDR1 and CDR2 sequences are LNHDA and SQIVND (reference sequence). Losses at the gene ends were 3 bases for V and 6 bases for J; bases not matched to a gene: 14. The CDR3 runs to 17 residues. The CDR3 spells CASSIDRGSLYFHGYTF. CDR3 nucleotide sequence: TGTGCCAGTAGTATTGACAGGGGGTCGTTGTATTTTCATGGCTACACCTTC.

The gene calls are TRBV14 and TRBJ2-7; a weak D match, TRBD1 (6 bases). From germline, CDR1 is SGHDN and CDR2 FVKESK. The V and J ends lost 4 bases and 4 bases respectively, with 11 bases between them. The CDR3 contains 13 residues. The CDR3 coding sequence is TGTGCCAGCAGCCGGACAGTACTATACGAGCAGTACTTC. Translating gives CASSRTVLYEQYF.

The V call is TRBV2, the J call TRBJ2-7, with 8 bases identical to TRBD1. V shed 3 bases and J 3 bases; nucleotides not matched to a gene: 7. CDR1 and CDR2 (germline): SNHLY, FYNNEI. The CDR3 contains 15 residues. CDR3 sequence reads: CASSDSGQGIYEQYF. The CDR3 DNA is TGTGCCAGCAGTGATTCCGGACAGGGTATCTACGAGCAGTACTTC.

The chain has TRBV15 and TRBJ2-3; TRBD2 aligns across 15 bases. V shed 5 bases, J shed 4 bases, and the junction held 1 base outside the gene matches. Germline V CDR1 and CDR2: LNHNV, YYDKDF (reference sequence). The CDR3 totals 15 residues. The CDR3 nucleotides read TGTGCCACCAGCGGACTAGCGGGGGGGGCAGATACGCAGTATTTT. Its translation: CATSGLAGGADTQYF.

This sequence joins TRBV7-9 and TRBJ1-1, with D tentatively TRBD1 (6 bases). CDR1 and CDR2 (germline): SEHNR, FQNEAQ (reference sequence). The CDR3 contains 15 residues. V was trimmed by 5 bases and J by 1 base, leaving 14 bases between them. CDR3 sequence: CASSPAGARNTEAFF. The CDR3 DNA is TGTGCCAGCAGCCCAGCGGGGGCGAGGAACACTGAAGCTTTCTTT.

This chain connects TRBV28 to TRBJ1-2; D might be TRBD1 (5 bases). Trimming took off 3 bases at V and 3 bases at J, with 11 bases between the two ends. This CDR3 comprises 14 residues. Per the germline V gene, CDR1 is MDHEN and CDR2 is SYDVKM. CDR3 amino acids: CASSLGRSDYGYTF. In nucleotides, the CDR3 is TGTGCCAGCAGTTTGGGGCGATCAGACTATGGCTACACCTTC.